The clone carrying this T cell receptor (beta chain) has a single count. Assay used: immunoSEQ multiplex PCR; TCRdb lists only in-frame clones, some missing. The data show fewer than 75,000 clones, with more than 85% seen just once and 2% to 2.5% held by the top ten. After removal of 2 bases from V and 2 bases from J, the junction contained 2 bases not matched to a gene. Germline lookup yields CDR1 GTSNPN and CDR2 SVGIG (reference sequence). The CDR3 has 13 amino acids. This entry comes from a study of OX40 agonist ivuxolimab in advanced cancers. The rearrangement links TRBV30 to TRBJ2-7; 8 nucleotides line up with TRBD2. The source material was CD4+ or CD8+ T cells sorted from blood, sampled in a trial of the OX40 agonist ivuxolimab. This receptor was obtained from an adult with an advanced solid tumor such as melanoma, head and neck, liver or kidney cancer. CDR3 in amino acids: CAWSNGGAYEQYF. The CDR3, as DNA: TGTGCCTGGAGTAACGGGGGGGCCTACGAGCAGTACTTC.